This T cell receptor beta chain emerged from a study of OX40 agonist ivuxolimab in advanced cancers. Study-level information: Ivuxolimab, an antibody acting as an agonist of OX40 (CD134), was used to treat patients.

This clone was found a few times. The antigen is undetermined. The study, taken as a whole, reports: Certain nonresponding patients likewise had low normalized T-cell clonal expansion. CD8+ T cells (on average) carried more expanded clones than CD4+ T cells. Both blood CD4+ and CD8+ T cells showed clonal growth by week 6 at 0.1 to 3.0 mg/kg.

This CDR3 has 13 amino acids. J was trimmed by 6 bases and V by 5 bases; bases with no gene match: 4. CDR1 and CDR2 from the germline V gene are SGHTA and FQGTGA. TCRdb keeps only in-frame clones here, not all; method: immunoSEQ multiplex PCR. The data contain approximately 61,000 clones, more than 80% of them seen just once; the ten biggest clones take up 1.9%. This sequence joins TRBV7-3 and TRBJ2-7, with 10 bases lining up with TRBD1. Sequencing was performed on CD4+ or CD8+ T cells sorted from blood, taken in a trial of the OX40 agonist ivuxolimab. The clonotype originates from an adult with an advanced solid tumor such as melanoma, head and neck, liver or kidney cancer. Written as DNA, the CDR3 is TGTGCCAGCAGCCGGACAGGGGGAGGCGAGCAGTACTTC. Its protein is CASSRTGGGEQYF.